This T cell receptor beta chain was captured by sequencing in a study of T cell repertoires in cytomegalovirus infection. Looking at the study overall: Evidence of both CMV infection and a matching HLA type came from public TCR beta signatures. General observations from the study: Identification of carriers of CMV plus the relevant HLA was performed using cumulative public TCR beta family frequency.

The length of the CDR3 is 13 residues. V was cut by 1 base and J by 6 bases, with 9 bases left in between. From germline, CDR1 is SGHTA and CDR2 FQGNSA. One entry per CDR3 protein results from TCRdb running MiXCR on the reads. There are roughly 160,000 distinct CDR3 sequences in the sample; about a fifth occur only once, and about 25% lies in the top ten. Concerning this clonotype: The target antigen is unknown.

Sequences were derived from CD8+ T cells from cultured PBMCs, sampled from culture after CMV antigen stimulation. The TCR sequence derives from a human donor in good health (CMV status not recorded). Some clones in this sample may be carry-over from other donors' samples. The V and J genes are TRBV7-2 and TRBJ1-2, with D unresolved. The CDR3 DNA sequence: TGTGCCAGCAGCTTAGGATTCCGAGATGGCTACACCTTC. It yields the protein CASSLGFRDGYTF.